Listed here are 25 T cell receptor beta chains from one sample, sequenced in a study of OX40 agonist ivuxolimab in advanced cancers. Libraries were prepared by immunoSEQ multiplex PCR; TCRdb keeps only in-frame clonotypes and omits some of them. The sample has around 70,000 clones, more than 85% seen once. The source material was CD4+ or CD8+ T cells sorted from blood, sampled in a trial of the OX40 agonist ivuxolimab. The receptors were gathered from an adult with an advanced solid tumor such as melanoma, head and neck, liver or kidney cancer.

Written as DNA, the CDR3 is TGTGCCAGCAGTGAAGCGCTTGATCCAGCGGGGGAAGATACGCAGTATTTT. This sequence encodes CASSEALDPAGEDTQYF. The J gene is TRBJ2-3, the V gene TRBV2; 8 positions match TRBD2. The CDR3 runs to 17 residues. Trimming removed 0 bases from V and 5 bases from J; junction bases left unmatched: 10. The V gene's germline CDR1 is SNHLY and CDR2 FYNNEI.

This chain connects TRBV6-5 to TRBJ1-1, with a weak D call TRBD1 (5 bases). Trimming stripped 0 bases from V and 4 bases from J, with 15 bases between. This CDR3 comprises 16 residues. Looked up from germline, CDR1 is MNHEY and CDR2 is SVGAGI. This chain's CDR3 is CASSYSMTEAITEAFF. In nucleotides, the CDR3 is TGTGCCAGCAGTTACTCAATGACAGAGGCTATCACTGAAGCTTTCTTT.

Here the CDR3 DNA reads TGCGCCAGCTCCCCCACGGGGTCCCGCGAGACCCAGTACTTC. Its protein product is CASSPTGSRETQYF. The chain has TRBV4-1 and TRBJ2-5; a possible D gene is TRBD2 (5 bases). This CDR3 is 14 amino acids long. Trimming cost V 8 bases and J 5 bases, with 18 bases left between them. Germline V gives CDR1 MGHRA, CDR2 YSYEKL.

V is TRBV7-6 and J is TRBJ1-3, with D unresolved. CDR1 and CDR2 (germline): SGHVS, FNYEAQ. Trimming stripped 4 bases from V and 0 bases from J, with 16 bases between. The CDR3 runs 17 residues. The CDR3 DNA reads as TGTGCCAGCAGCTCAGGCCCGGGCCTCAGCTCTGGAAACACCATATATTTT. Translated: CASSSGPGLSSGNTIYF.

The V gene is TRBV9, the J gene TRBJ2-4; either TRBD1 or TRBD2 may fit D (5 bases each). V shed 0 bases and J shed 2 bases, with 15 bases lying between them. CDR1 is SGDLS and CDR2 is YYNGEE in the germline V gene. This CDR3 comprises 17 residues. The CDR3 protein is CASSVDRSEGTKNIQYF. The CDR3 coding sequence is TGTGCCAGCAGCGTAGATCGGAGTGAGGGGACCAAAAACATTCAGTACTTC.

The DNA for the CDR3 is TGTGCCAGCAGCTTCGGGAGTATGGAGCAGTACTTC. Its translation is CASSFGSMEQYF. The V gene is TRBV11-2, the J gene TRBJ2-7; D may be TRBD2 (6 bases). The CDR3 runs 12 residues. Germline CDR1 reads SGHAT; CDR2 reads FQNNGV. With 3 bases removed from V and 7 bases from J, the gap between germline ends came to 10 bases.

The chain couples TRBV30 to TRBJ1-1; D is perhaps TRBD1 (5 bases). Trimming cost V 0 bases and J 1 base, with 18 bases left between them. The CDR3 sequence is 17 residues long. Germline CDR1 and CDR2: GTSNPN and SVGIG (reference sequence). Here the CDR3 DNA reads TGTGCCTGGAGTGTAGGGCGATGCGGGGCTGAGAACACTGAAGCTTTCTTT. It specifies CAWSVGRCGAENTEAFF.

The chain employs TRBV12-5 and TRBJ1-1, with D hard to call. Germline CDR1 reads LGHNT; CDR2 reads FRNRAP. The V and J ends lost 1 base and 0 bases respectively, with 6 bases between them. The CDR3 totals 14 residues. The chain's CDR3 is CASGLALLNTEAFF. The CDR3 nucleotides read TGTGCTAGTGGTTTGGCCCTTTTGAACACTGAAGCTTTCTTT.

This clone was seen once. V is TRBV6-1 and J is TRBJ2-2, with D uncertain. V lost 8 bases and J 5 bases, leaving 9 bases between the germline ends. The CDR3 loop spans 12 amino acids. Germline V gene data show CDR1 as MNHNS and CDR2 as SASEGT. CDR3 sequence (DNA): TGTGCCAGCTTGGTAGGGACCGGGGAGCTGTTTTTT. As protein: CASLVGTGELFF.

This chain joins TRBV7-9 and TRBJ2-2; possible D gene TRBD1, 6 bases. The V gene lost 5 bases and the J gene lost 6 bases, with 19 bases spanning the gap. The length of the CDR3 is 16 residues. CDR1 and CDR2 from the germline V gene are SEHNR and FQNEAQ (reference sequence). The CDR3 DNA reads TGTGCCAGCAGCCAGACCGGACAGCAGCTGGCCGGGGAGCTGTTTTTT. Its translation: CASSQTGQQLAGELFF. Full variable domain (missing parts from reference TRBV7-9 and TRBJ2-2): DTGVSQNPRHKITKRGQNVTFRCDPISEHNRLYWYRQTLGQGPEFLTYFQNEAQLEKSRLLSDRFSAERPKGSFSTLEIQRTEQGDSAMYLCASSQTGQQLAGELFFGEGSRLTVL.

The chain joins TRBV6-5 to TRBJ2-1; perhaps D is TRBD1 or TRBD2 (5 bases each). This CDR3 region has 13 residues. Germline loops: CDR1 MNHEY, CDR2 SVGAGI. Trimming took off 0 bases at V and 10 bases at J, with 10 bases between the two ends. The CDR3 spells CASSYSVGEEQFF. The CDR3 nucleotides read TGTGCCAGCAGTTACTCGGTGGGGGAGGAGCAGTTCTTC.

This clone was seen a few times. This rearrangement joins TRBV6-8 to TRBJ2-7; TRBD1 might be the D (6 bases). Germline assignment: CDR1 MNHGY and CDR2 SAAAGT. V gave up 5 bases and J gave up 4 bases, with 18 bases separating them. The CDR3 loop spans 15 amino acids. The CDR3 loop reads CASSTLQGSDYEQYF. The CDR3 DNA is TGTGCCAGCAGTACCTTACAGGGATCTGATTACGAGCAGTACTTC.

The V gene is TRBV7-9, the J gene TRBJ1-2; 10 nucleotides align to TRBD1. CDR1 is SEHNR, CDR2 FQNEAQ, per germline (reference sequence). This CDR3 has 16 amino acids. Germline trimming cut 0 bases from V and 2 bases from J; bases unmatched to any gene: 3. The CDR3 spells CASSLAKDRGNYGYTF. CDR3 nucleotides: TGTGCCAGCAGCTTAGCCAAGGACAGGGGGAACTATGGCTACACCTTC.

This chain connects TRBV9 to TRBJ2-1; 7 bases fit TRBD1. The CDR3 extends over 13 amino acids. The ends lost 7 bases at V and 4 bases at J; junction bases unmatched: 5. CDR1 SGDLS and CDR2 YYNGEE come from the germline V gene. CDR3 nucleotide sequence: TGTGCCAGCGGGGACAGCCCTTACAATGAGCAGTTCTTC. It is translated as CASGDSPYNEQFF.

This chain joins TRBV5-6 and TRBJ2-7; D gene uncertain. Germline V gene data show CDR1 as SGHDT and CDR2 as YYEEEE. Between the trimmed V and J ends, which lost 4 bases and 5 bases, there was a span of 7 bases. This CDR3 is 11 amino acids long. The CDR3 bases are TGTGCCAGCAGCCTTCTCGACGAGCAGTACTTC. It yields the protein CASSLLDEQYF.

This clone was seen only once. This sequence joins TRBV19 and TRBJ2-1, with unresolved D. Trimming stripped 8 bases from V and 1 base from J, with 15 bases between. The CDR3 is 15 amino acids. Germline lookup yields CDR1 LNHDA and CDR2 SQIVND (reference sequence). CDR3 sequence reads: CASGLRPVSYNEQFF. The CDR3 DNA sequence: TGTGCCAGTGGCCTCCGGCCAGTTTCCTACAATGAGCAGTTCTTC.

The rearrangement joins TRBV29-1 to TRBJ1-2, with TRBD1 identical over 7 bases. The J segment lost 1 base and the V segment lost 6 bases, leaving 5 bases of the junction unmatched. The germline V gene encodes CDR1 SQVTM and CDR2 ANQGSEA. CDR3 length: 13 amino acids. The CDR3 spells CSVSTGDNYGYTF. The CDR3 region has the DNA TGCAGCGTAAGCACAGGGGATAACTATGGCTACACCTTC.

This chain uses TRBV5-1 with TRBJ2-7; TRBD2 aligns across 9 bases. Germline loops: CDR1 SGHRS, CDR2 YFSETQ. This CDR3 spans 15 amino acids. V shed 0 bases, J shed 2 bases, and the junction held 3 bases outside the gene matches. The CDR3 region is CASSLGSGGTYEQYF. In DNA form, the CDR3 reads TGCGCCAGCAGCTTGGGTAGCGGGGGAACCTACGAGCAGTACTTC.

The chain has TRBV11-2 and TRBJ2-3; D is undetermined. Germline CDR1 reads SGHAT; CDR2 reads FQNNGV. V was cut by 0 bases and J by 4 bases, with 2 bases left in between. The CDR3 sequence is 12 residues long. CDR3 residues: CASSLESDTQYF. CDR3 bases: TGTGCCAGCAGCTTAGAGTCAGATACGCAGTATTTT.

The rearrangement uses TRBV19 and TRBJ1-2, with D maybe TRBD1 (5 bases). Germline V gene lookup returns CDR1 LNHDA and CDR2 SQIVND (reference sequence). V was clipped by 6 bases and J by 4 bases, with 12 bases between them. CDR3 length: 13 amino acids. CDR3 sequence (DNA): TGTGCCAGTAGCGCAGGACACACCTATGGCTACACCTTC. As protein: CASSAGHTYGYTF. The full variable domain, with the rest looked up from reference TRBV19 and TRBJ1-2, is DGGITQSPKYLFRKEGQNVTLSCEQNLNHDAMYWYRQDPGQGLRLIYYSQIVNDFQKGDIAEGYSVSREKKESFPLTVTSAQKNPTAFYLCASSAGHTYGYTFGSGTRLTVV.

The gene calls are TRBV10-2 and TRBJ2-7, with D maybe TRBD2 (6 bases). Germline-derived CDR1 and CDR2 are WSHSY and SAAADI. V was trimmed by 6 bases and J by 4 bases, leaving 22 bases between them. The CDR3 extends over 16 amino acids. CDR3 sequence (DNA): TGCGCCAGCAGGAATTCCGGCGGGGAAGATTGGTACGAGCAGTACTTC. Translating gives CASRNSGGEDWYEQYF.

The genes are TRBV5-1 and TRBJ1-1; perhaps TRBD1 as D (5 bases). V lost 7 bases and J 6 bases, leaving 13 bases between the germline ends. Germline assignment: CDR1 SGHRS and CDR2 YFSETQ. The CDR3 sequence is 12 residues long. The CDR3 here is CASYGGPAEAFF. CDR3 DNA sequence: TGCGCCAGCTATGGGGGACCCGCTGAAGCTTTCTTT. The full variable domain, its missing parts supplied by reference TRBV5-1 and TRBJ1-1, is KAGVTQTPRYLIKTRGQQVTLSCSPISGHRSVSWYQQTPGQGLQFLFEYFSETQRNKGNFPGRFSGRQFSNSRSEMNVSTLELGDSALYLCASYGGPAEAFFGQGTRLTVV.

The rearrangement uses TRBV13 and TRBJ2-1; a weak D match, TRBD2 (5 bases). The ends were cut back, 5 bases at V and 7 bases at J, with 12 bases in the middle. The germline V gene encodes CDR1 PRHDT and CDR2 FYEKMQ (reference sequence). The CDR3 contains 13 residues. This CDR3 is CASSPGLGNEQFF. DNA for the CDR3: TGTGCCAGCAGCCCAGGACTTGGAAATGAGCAGTTCTTC.

This clone has just a few counts. The genes are TRBV9 and TRBJ1-1; D gene unclear. The CDR3 has 13 amino acids. V was clipped by 2 bases and J by 4 bases, with 9 bases between them. Germline values: CDR1 SGDLS, CDR2 YYNGEE. The CDR3 loop reads CASSVAAVTEAFF. The CDR3 bases are TGTGCCAGCAGCGTCGCGGCTGTCACTGAAGCTTTCTTT.

The J gene is TRBJ2-1, the V gene TRBV20-1; D is unclear. The CDR3 is 10 residues long. V lost 6 bases to trimming and J lost 10 bases, with 10 bases between them. Germline V lookup: CDR1 DFQATT, CDR2 SNEGSKA (reference sequence). The CDR3 bases are TGCAGTGCCGTTTACGAGGAGCAGTTCTTC. Translating gives CSAVYEEQFF.